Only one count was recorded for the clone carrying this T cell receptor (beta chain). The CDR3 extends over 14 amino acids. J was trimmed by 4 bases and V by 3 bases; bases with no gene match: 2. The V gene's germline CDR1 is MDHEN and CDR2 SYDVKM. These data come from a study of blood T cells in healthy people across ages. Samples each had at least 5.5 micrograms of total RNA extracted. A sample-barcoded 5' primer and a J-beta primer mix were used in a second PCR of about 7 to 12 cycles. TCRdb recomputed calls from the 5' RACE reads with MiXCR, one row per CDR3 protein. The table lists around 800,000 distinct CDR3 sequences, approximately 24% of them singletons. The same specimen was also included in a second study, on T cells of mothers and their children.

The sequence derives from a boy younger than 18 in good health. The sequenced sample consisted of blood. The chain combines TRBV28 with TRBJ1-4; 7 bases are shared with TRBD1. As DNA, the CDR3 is TGTGCCAGCAGTTTTCGGGACAGTAATGAAAAACTGTTTTTT. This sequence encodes CASSFRDSNEKLFF.